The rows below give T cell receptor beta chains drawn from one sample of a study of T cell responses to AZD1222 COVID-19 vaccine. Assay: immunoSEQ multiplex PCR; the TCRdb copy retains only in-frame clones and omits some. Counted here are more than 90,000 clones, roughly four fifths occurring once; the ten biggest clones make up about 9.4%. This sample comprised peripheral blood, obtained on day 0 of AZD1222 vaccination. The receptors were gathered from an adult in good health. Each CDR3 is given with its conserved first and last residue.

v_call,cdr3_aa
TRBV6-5,CASKTTGGSGYTF
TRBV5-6,CASSDGTAYGYTF
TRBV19,CASSMSVGRVGYTF
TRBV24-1,CATSLPPGDTQYF
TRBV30,CASSPGDTQYF
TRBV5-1,CASSLMGQGTREAFF
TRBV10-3,CAISEIPGQNSPLHF
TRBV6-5,CASSYGSLSDQTQYF
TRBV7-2,CASSPFGGVPSYEQYF
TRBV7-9,CASSLTGGNEKLFF
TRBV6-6,CASTIDRANQPQHF
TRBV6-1,CASSEGGSYNSPLHF
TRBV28,CASSSPTDTYEQYF
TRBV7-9,CASSLAGVGYNEQFF
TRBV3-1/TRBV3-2,CATTPGTQYNYGYTF
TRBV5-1,CASSPGDRGFYGYTF
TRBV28,CASSLFPGLRRPTQYF
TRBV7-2,CASSLGLGDRTQYF
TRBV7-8,CASSASPWSSYEQYF
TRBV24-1,CATGQDQETQYF
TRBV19,CASSIATNEKLFF
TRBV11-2,CASSLDRQYSPLHF
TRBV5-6,CASSLASSWGRGEQFF
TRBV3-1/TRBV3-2,CASSHPRLAGVNPEDEQYF
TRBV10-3,CAISEQGSNYGYTF
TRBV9,CASSVRGPATEAFF
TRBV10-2,CASTGPSGGELFF
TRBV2,CASRGQGAPGELFF
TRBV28,CASSLPGGTGYEQYF
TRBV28,CASRTDNYGYTF
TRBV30,CAWSVGELNQPQHF
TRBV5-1,CASSFGGNNEQFF
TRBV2,CASRIRGSSYEQYF
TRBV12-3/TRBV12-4,CASSLYLRAFF
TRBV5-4,CASSLTYRDTQYF
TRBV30,CAWSVGAGSEKLFF
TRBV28,CASSSTLSYEQYF
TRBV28,CATGQGTYEQYF
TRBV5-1,CASSQTGLNEKLFF
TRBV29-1,CSVSDLATGHSGNTIYF
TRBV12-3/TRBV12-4,CASSLNTHYGYTF
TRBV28,CASSTDTPTMLETQYF
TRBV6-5,CASSYSFIAAGEQFF
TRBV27,CASRYSGGELFF
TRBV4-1,CASSQVIGTDTQYF
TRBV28,CATESSGASFNSPLHF
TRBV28,CASSSGAGGRFSYNEQFF
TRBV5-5,CASSLGGSNSNQPQHF
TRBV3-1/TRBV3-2,CASSPALETQYF
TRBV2,CASRLQTGGPNEQFF
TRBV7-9,CASSLGTGSNQPQHF
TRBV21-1,CASSIYFLEFQGRPETQYF